This entry describes one T cell receptor beta chain. What antigen it recognizes has not been identified. Base quality data are lacking; no much larger clone is found one base away. The data were obtained in a study of CD8 T cells in Susac syndrome (dated by TCRdb to about 2019). Concerning the study at large: The study used repertoire sequencing to test whether antigen drove CD8+ T cell activation and differentiation in Susac syndrome. Clonality of the CD8+ T cell repertoire was compared between over ten healthy donors, about 14 Susac syndrome patients and around 16 multiple sclerosis patients.

RNA was extracted with the RNeasy kit and roughly 0.45 to 1 ug was reverse transcribed using random hexamers. The immunoSEQ multiplex PCR assay, covering 54 Vbeta and 13 Jbeta segments, was used to amplify TCR beta CDR3 regions. PCR amplification bias was corrected using a synthetic template baseline for primer optimization and computational correction. The authors' analysis ran thus. Reads were annotated to V, D and J genes according to IMGT and were analyzed with immunoSEQ Analyzer, with only productive sequences retained. Clonality was calculated as one minus the Shannon entropy normalized by log2 of the number of productive unique sequences. Public and private clones were assessed among the 100 most prevalent clones of each patient and control. A clone was defined as Susac-specific if it was absent from the healthy and MS cohorts, from some 1,100 published viral clones and from other ImmuneACCESS disease sequences. TCRdb trimmed public reads at Q25 via fastp, called clones via MiXCR and kept in-frame beta chains. Rows with one shared CDR3 protein collapse into an entry with the most common genes and DNA. TCRdb's processing, not the authors', yielded these V and J calls. Present in this sample are some 110,000 distinct CDR3 sequences, roughly 93% of which were seen just once. More than 0.25% of the sample lies in the top ten.

Trimming removed 5 bases from V and 4 bases from J; the gene matches leave 6 bases unexplained. Spanning cysteine to phenylalanine, the CDR3 consists of 15 amino acids. Of the read, only the CDR3 DNA is kept; its 45 bases are in frame from base 1. Looking up the germline V gene (reference sequence) yields CDR1 LNHDA and CDR2 SQIVND. The paper as a whole reports these results and caveats: The study acknowledged that relatively few individuals were included in the TCR sequencing and HLA analysis.

High-throughput TCR beta sequencing profiled peripheral blood CD8+ and CD4+ T cells from healthy donors, Susac syndrome patients and multiple sclerosis patients. Multiple sclerosis controls were treatment-naive patients with stable or active relapsing-remitting disease fulfilling revised McDonald criteria. Bulk CD8+ and CD4+ T cells were purified magnetically by negative isolation, whereas CD8+ TEMRA cells were enriched by FACS. Blood was drawn into EDTA tubes, processed within 24 hours, and PBMCs were isolated by density gradient centrifugation. PBMCs intended for TCR sequencing were frozen in liquid nitrogen and were later thawed in a 37 degrees C water bath. A purity of at least 90% was achieved for sorted or isolated CD4+, CD8+ and CD8+ TEMRA cells.

Sequencing was performed on CD8+ T cells from PBMCs. The receptor's source is a human donor with multiple sclerosis. The rearranged chain carries TRBV19 and TRBJ2-1; 9 middle bases align to TRBD2. In nucleotide form, the sequence is TGTGCCAGTAGTTTTAGAGCGGGGGGATACAATGAGCAGTTCTTC. Translated, this is CASSFRAGGYNEQFF.